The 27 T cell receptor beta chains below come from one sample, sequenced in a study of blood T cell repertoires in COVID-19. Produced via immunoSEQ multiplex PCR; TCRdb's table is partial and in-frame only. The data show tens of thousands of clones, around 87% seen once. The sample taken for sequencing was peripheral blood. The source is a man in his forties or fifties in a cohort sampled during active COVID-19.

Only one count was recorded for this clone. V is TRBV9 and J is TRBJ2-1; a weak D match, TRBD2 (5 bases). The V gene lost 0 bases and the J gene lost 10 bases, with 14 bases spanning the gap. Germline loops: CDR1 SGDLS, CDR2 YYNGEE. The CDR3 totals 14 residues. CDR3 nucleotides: TGTGCCAGCAGCGTAGGGCGAGGTCCGGGGGAGCAGTTCTTC. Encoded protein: CASSVGRGPGEQFF.

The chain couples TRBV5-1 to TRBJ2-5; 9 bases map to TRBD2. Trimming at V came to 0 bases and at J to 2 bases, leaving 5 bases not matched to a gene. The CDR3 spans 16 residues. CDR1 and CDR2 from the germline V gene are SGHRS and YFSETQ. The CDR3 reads CASSLGLAESQETQYF. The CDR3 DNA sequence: TGCGCCAGCAGCTTGGGACTAGCGGAGTCTCAAGAGACCCAGTACTTC.

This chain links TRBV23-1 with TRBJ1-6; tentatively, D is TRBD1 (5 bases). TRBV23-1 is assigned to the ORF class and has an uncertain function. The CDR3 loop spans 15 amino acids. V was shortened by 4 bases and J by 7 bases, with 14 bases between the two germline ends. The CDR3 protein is CASSPPGLANSPLHF. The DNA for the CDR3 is TGCGCCAGCAGTCCGCCGGGACTGGCGAATTCACCCCTCCACTTT.

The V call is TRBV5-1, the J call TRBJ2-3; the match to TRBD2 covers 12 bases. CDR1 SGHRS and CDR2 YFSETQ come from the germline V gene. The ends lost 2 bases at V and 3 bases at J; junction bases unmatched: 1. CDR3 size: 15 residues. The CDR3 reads CASSFLAGGTDTQYF. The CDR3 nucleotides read TGCGCCAGCAGCTTCCTAGCGGGGGGGACAGATACGCAGTATTTT.

CDR3 in DNA: TGTGCCAGCAGCGTAGGAGACAGGGGTTCTGGGGCCAACGTCCTGACTTTC. Encoded protein: CASSVGDRGSGANVLTF. This chain links TRBV9 with TRBJ2-6, with 8 bases lining up with TRBD1. From germline, CDR1 is SGDLS and CDR2 YYNGEE. The junction had 3 bases not matched to a gene; V was cut back by 0 bases and J by 1 base. This CDR3 region has 17 residues.

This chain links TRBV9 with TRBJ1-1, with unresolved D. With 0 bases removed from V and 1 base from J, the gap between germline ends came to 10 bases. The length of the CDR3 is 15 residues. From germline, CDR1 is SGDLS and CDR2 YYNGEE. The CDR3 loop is CASSVVSTGNTEAFF. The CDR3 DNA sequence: TGTGCCAGCAGCGTAGTCTCAACGGGGAACACTGAAGCTTTCTTT.

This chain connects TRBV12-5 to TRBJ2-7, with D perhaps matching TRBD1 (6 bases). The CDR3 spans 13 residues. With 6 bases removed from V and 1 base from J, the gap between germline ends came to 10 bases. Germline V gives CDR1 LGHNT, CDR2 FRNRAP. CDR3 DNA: TGTGCTAGTGGGGGGGACATTTCCTACGAGCAGTACTTC. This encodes CASGGDISYEQYF.

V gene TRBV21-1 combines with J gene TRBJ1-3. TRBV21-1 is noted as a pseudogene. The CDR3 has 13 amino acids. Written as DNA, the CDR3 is TGTGCCAGCAGAAGCCGCTTCTTGAGCACCATATATTTT. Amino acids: CASRSRFLSTIYF.

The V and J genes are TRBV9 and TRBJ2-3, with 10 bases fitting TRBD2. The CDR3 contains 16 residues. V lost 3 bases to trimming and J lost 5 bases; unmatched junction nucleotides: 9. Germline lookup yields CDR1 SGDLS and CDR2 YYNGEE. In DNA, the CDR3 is TGTGCCAGCAGCGCTAAGAGCGGGGGGGCCATAGATACGCAGTATTTT. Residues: CASSAKSGGAIDTQYF.

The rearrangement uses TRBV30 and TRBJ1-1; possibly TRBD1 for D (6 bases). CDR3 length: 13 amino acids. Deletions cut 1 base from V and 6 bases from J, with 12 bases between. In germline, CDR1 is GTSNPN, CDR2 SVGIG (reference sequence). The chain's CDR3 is CAWSEQGGPEAFF. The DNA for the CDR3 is TGTGCCTGGAGTGAACAGGGTGGCCCTGAAGCTTTCTTT.

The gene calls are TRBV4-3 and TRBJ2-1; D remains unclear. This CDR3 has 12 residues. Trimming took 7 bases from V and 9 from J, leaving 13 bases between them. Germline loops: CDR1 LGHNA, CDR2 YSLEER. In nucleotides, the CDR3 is TGCGCCAGCAAGACCGAGTCGGGTGAGCAGTTCTTC. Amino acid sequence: CASKTESGEQFF.

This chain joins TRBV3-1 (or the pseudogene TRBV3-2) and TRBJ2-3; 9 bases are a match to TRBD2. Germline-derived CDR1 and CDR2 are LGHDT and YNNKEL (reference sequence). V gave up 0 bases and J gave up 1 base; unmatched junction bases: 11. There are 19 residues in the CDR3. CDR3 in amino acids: CASSQDVLAGTLRTDTQYF. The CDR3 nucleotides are TGTGCCAGCAGCCAAGATGTGCTAGCGGGAACGTTACGCACAGATACGCAGTATTTT.

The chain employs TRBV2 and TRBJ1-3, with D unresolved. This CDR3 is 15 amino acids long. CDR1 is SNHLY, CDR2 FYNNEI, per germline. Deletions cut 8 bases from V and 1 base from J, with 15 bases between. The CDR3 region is CASVIDTHSGNTIYF. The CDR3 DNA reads TGTGCCAGCGTAATAGACACACATTCTGGAAACACCATATATTTT.

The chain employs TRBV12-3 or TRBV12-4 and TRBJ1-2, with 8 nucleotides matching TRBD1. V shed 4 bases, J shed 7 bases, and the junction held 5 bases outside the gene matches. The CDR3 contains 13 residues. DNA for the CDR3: TGTGCCAGCAGTTCCCAGGGGGCGCTTGGCTACACCTTC. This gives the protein CASSSQGALGYTF.

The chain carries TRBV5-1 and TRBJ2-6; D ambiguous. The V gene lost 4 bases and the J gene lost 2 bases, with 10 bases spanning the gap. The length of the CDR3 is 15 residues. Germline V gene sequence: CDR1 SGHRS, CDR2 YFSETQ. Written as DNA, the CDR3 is TGCGCCAGCAGCCTTAACAGAGCTGGGGCCAACGTCCTGACTTTC. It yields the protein CASSLNRAGANVLTF.

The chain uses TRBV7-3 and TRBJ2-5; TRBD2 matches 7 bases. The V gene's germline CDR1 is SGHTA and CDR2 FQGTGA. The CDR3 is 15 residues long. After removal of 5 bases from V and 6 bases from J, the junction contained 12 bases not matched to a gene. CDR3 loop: CASSQGAGDTKTQYF. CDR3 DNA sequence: TGTGCCAGCAGCCAAGGGGCGGGAGATACGAAGACCCAGTACTTC.

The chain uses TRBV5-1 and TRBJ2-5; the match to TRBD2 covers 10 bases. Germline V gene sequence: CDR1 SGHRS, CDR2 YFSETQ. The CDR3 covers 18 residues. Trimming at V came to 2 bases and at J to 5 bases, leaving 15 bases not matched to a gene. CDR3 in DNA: TGCGCCAGCAGCTTTGGGAGTCTAGCGGGGGACTTCGGGGAGACCCAGTACTTC. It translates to CASSFGSLAGDFGETQYF.

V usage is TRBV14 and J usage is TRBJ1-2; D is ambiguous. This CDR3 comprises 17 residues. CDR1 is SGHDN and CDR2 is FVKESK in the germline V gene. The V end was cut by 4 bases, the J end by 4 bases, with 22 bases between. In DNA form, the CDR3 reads TGTGCCAGCAGCCCCCAGGTCCAGTTGGCAGCTTCCTATGGCTACACCTTC. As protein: CASSPQVQLAASYGYTF.

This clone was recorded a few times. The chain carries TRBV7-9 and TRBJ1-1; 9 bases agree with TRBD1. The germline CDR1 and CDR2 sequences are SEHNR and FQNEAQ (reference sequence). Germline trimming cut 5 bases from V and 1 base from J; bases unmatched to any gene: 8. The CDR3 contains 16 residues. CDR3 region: CASSLITGGWNTEAFF. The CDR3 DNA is TGTGCCAGCAGCCTTATCACAGGGGGCTGGAACACTGAAGCTTTCTTT.

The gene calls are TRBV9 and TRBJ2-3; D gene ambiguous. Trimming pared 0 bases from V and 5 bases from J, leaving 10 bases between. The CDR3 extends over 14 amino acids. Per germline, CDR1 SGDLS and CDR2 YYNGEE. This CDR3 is CASSVGWLKDTQYF. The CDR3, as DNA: TGTGCCAGCAGCGTAGGGTGGCTGAAAGATACGCAGTATTTT.

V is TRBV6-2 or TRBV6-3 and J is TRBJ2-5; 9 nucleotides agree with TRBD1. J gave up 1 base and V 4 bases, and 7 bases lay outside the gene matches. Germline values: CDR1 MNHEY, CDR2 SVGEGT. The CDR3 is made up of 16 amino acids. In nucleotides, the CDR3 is TGTGCCAGCAGTTCGGGGCCGACAGGGGGCCAAGAGACCCAGTACTTC. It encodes CASSSGPTGGQETQYF.

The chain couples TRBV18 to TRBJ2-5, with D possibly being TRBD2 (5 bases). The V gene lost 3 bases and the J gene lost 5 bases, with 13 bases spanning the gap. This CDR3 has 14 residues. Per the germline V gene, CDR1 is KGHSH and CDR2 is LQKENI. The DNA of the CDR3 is TGTGCCAGCTCACCGCGCGAGAGAGGGGAGACCCAGTACTTC. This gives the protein CASSPRERGETQYF. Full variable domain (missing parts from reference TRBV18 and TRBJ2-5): NAGVMQNPRHLVRRRGQEARLRCSPMKGHSHVYWYRQLPEEGLKFMVYLQKENIIDESGMPKERFSAEFPKEGPSILRIQQVVRGDSAAYFCASSPRERGETQYFGPGTRLLVL.

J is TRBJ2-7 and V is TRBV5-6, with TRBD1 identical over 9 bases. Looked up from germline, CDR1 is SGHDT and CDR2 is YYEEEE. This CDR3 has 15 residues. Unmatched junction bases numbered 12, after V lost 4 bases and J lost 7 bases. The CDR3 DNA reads TGTGCCAGCAGCCCCGGGAACAGGGGGCTGAGAGAGCAGTACTTC. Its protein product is CASSPGNRGLREQYF.

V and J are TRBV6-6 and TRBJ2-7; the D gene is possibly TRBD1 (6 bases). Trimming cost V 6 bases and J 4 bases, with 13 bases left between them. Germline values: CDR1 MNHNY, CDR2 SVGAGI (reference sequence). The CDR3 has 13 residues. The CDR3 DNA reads TGTGCCAGCAGCGATCGGACAGCTTACGAGCAGTACGTC. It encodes CASSDRTAYEQYV.

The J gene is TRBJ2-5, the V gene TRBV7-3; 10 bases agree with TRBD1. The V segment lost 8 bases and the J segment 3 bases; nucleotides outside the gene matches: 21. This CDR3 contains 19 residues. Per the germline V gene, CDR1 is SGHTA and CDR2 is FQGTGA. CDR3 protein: CASDPGQGRLTASKETQYF. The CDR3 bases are TGTGCCAGCGACCCGGGACAGGGGCGGTTGACTGCCTCCAAAGAGACCCAGTACTTC.

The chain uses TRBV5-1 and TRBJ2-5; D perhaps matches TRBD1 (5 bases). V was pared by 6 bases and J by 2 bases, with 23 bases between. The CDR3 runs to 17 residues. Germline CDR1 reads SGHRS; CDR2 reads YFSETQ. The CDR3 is CASTPPLGQARQETQYF. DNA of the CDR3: TGCGCCAGCACCCCCCCGTTGGGGCAGGCAAGACAAGAGACCCAGTACTTC.

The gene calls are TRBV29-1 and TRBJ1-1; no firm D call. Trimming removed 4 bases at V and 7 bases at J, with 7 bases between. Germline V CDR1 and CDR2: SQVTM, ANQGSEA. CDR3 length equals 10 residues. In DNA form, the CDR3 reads TGCAGCGTTGTGGAGATTGAAGCTTTCTTT. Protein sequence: CSVVEIEAFF. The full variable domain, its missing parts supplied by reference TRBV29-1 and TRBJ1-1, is SAVISQKPSRDICQRGTSLTIQCQVDSQVTMMFWYRQQPGQSLTLIATANQGSEATYESGFVIDKFPISRPNLTFSTLTVSNMSPEDSSIYLCSVVEIEAFFGQGTRLTVV.